The following is a T cell receptor beta chain sequence with its context. Its target is not known. CDR1 LNHDA and CDR2 SQIVND come from the germline V gene (reference sequence). Trimming left V 3 bases short and J 4 bases short, with 14 bases between. The CDR3 has 15 residues. These data originate in a study of vaccination effects on CD4 cells after COVID-19. General study results and limits: Infection-derived and vaccine-derived clones contracted markedly late after vaccination. Early timepoints after infection were absent, and convalescent patients were few in the study.

In the ViraFEST assay, antigen-specific CD4+ clonotypes were identified by expansion after peptide-pool stimulation. The culture ran for roughly ten days before CD4+ T cells were isolated. Either the mRNA-1273 or the BNT162b2 vaccine was given to participants as two doses. Around 2.2 million PBMC per well received 7.5 to 10 IU/ml IL-2 and 9 to 10 ug/ml peptides in culture. On both days 3 and 7, half of the culture medium was replaced with IL-2 medium. Generated by immunoSEQ multiplex PCR, the TCRdb table keeps only in-frame clones and is missing some. The top ten clones hold almost 1.5% of a sample with about 27,000 clones, roughly four fifths of them seen once.

The genes are TRBV19 and TRBJ2-3; tentatively, D is TRBD1 or TRBD2 (5 bases each). This TCR was sampled from a human donor who received a COVID-19 vaccine. Some clones in this sample may be carry-over from other donors' samples. The material sequenced was CD4+ T cells from PBMCs cultured with HCoV-NL63 spike peptides, taken after COVID-19 vaccination. The CDR3 is CASSMSGPAADTQYF. In DNA, the CDR3 is TGTGCCAGTAGTATGTCGGGACCTGCGGCAGATACGCAGTATTTT. Drawing the rest from reference TRBV19 and TRBJ2-3, the complete variable domain is DGGITQSPKYLFRKEGQNVTLSCEQNLNHDAMYWYRQDPGQGLRLIYYSQIVNDFQKGDIAEGYSVSREKKESFPLTVTSAQKNPTAFYLCASSMSGPAADTQYFGPGTRLTVL.